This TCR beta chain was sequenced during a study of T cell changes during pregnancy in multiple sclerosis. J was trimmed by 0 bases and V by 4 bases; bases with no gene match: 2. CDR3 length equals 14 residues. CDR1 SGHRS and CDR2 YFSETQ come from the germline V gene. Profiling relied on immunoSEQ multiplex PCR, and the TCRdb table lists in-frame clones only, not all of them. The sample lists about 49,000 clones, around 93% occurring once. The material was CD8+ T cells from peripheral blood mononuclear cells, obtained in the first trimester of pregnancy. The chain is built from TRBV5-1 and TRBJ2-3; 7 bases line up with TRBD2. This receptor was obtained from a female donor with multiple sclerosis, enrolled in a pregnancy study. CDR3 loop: CASSLAVSTDTQYF. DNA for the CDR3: TGCGCCAGCAGCCTAGCGGTTAGCACAGATACGCAGTATTTT.